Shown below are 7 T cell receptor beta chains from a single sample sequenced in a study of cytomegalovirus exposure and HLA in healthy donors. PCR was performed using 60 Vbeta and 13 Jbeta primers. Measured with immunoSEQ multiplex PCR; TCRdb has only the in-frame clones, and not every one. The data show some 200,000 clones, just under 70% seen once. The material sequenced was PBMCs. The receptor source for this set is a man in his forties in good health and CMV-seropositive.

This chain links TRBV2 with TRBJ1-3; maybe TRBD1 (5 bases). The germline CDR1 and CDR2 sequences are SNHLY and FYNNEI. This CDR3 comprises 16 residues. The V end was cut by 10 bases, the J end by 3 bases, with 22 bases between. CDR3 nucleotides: TGTGCCACCTCGAAGGGCAGGGTAGAACATGGAAACACCATATATTTT. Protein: CATSKGRVEHGNTIYF.

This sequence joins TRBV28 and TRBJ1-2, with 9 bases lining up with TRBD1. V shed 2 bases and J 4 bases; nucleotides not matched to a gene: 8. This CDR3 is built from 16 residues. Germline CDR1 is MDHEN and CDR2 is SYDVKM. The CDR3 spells CASSLTTGGAVYGYTF. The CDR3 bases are TGTGCCAGCAGTTTAACCACAGGGGGCGCGGTCTATGGCTACACCTTC.

CDR3 sequence: CSVNRDFGEQFF. The CDR3, as DNA: TGCAGCGTGAACCGGGACTTCGGTGAGCAGTTCTTC. The chain has TRBV29-1 and TRBJ2-1, with a tentative D call TRBD2 (6 bases). Trimming took off 6 bases at V and 9 bases at J, with 15 bases between the two ends. The CDR3 contains 12 residues. Germline CDR1 is SQVTM and CDR2 is ANQGSEA.

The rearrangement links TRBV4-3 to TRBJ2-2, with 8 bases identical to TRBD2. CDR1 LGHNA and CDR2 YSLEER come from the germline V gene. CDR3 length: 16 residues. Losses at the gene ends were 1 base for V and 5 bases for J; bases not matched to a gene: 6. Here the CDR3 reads CASSQGSGARTGELFF. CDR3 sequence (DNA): TGCGCCAGCAGCCAAGGTAGCGGGGCCAGGACCGGGGAGCTGTTTTTT.

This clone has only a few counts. As DNA, the CDR3 is TGTGCCAGCAGCAATCAGACTAGGAACACTGAAGCTTTCTTT. It yields the protein CASSNQTRNTEAFF. The rearrangement joins TRBV5-4 to TRBJ1-1; no firm D call. Germline V lookup: CDR1 SGHNT, CDR2 YYREEE (reference sequence). Trimming took off 4 bases at V and 1 base at J, with 11 bases between the two ends. This CDR3 spans 14 amino acids. The whole variable domain, remainder taken from reference TRBV5-4 and TRBJ1-1, is ETGVTQSPTHLIKTRGQQVTLRCSSQSGHNTVSWYQQALGQGPQFIFQYYREEENGRGNFPPRFSGLQFPNYSSELNVNALELDDSALYLCASSNQTRNTEAFFGQGTRLTVV.

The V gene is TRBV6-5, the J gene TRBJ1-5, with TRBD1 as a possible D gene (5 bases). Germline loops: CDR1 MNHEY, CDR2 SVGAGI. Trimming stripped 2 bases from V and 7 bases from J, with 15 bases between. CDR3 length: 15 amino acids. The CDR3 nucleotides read TGTGCCAGCAGTTACAACGGGCAGGGCGGACAGCCCCAGCATTTT. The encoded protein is CASSYNGQGGQPQHF.

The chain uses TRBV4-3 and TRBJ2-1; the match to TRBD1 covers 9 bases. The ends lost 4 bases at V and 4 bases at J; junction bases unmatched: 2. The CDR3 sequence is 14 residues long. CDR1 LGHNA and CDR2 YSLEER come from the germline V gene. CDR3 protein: CASSRGQGYNEQFF. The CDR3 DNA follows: TGCGCCAGCAGCCGTGGACAGGGGTACAATGAGCAGTTCTTC.